This TCR beta chain derives from a study of blood T cell repertoires in COVID-19. Across the study: Sites in the United States, Italy and Spain provided acute and convalescent COVID-19 samples.

Trimming left V 4 bases short and J 4 bases short, with 13 bases between. Germline V gene sequence: CDR1 MDHEN, CDR2 SYDVKM. The CDR3 totals 14 residues. Original processing methods: Amplified reference gene primers provided the basis for estimating nucleated cell counts. TCRdb keeps only in-frame clones here, not all; method: immunoSEQ multiplex PCR. D and trimming come from the DNA, and the V and J calls and clone size come from that table. Of a few hundred thousand clones listed, almost 90% are singletons. This sequence originates from a woman between 50 and 59 years old with acute COVID-19. The chain couples TRBV28 to TRBJ1-1; tentatively, D is TRBD1 (6 bases). Sequencing was done on a sample of PBMCs or T cells enriched from blood (not recorded which). The CDR3: CASSWGGPGTEAFF. In DNA, the CDR3 is TGTGCCAGCAGTTGGGGGGGGCCCGGCACTGAAGCTTTCTTT.